The entry below describes one T cell receptor (beta chain). Germline V lookup: CDR1 SGDLS, CDR2 YYNGEE. V was clipped by 0 bases and J by 2 bases; unmatched bases: 3. This CDR3 has 16 residues. TCRdb's table, derived via immunoSEQ multiplex PCR, lists solely in-frame clones and lacks some. The sample records about 190,000 clones, 89% being singletons. The sample belongs to a study of blood T cell repertoires in COVID-19. The sequencing input was peripheral blood. The sequence was obtained from a man aged 40-50 years with acute or convalescent COVID-19. This chain connects TRBV9 to TRBJ2-1; 9 nucleotides agree with TRBD1. CDR3 DNA: TGTGCCAGCAGCGTAGGGGGGACAGGGACCTACAATGAGCAGTTCTTC. Its translation: CASSVGGTGTYNEQFF.